This T cell receptor beta chain was recovered during a study of blood T cell repertoires in COVID-19. For the study at large: COVID-19 samples collected from the United States, Italy and Spain covered acute and convalescent phases. T cells, B-cell-depleted T cells, or PBMCs provided the cDNA or gDNA that served as material.

In the authors' methods: Nucleated cell number was recorded as an estimate derived from reference gene primer amplification. Some clones are missing from TCRdb's copy, which holds only in-frame ones; the method was immunoSEQ multiplex PCR. That table supplies the V and J calls and clone size; D and trimming were determined from the DNA. The table includes over 70,000 clones, roughly three quarters detected once. CDR1 and CDR2 from the germline V gene are LGHNA and YNFKEQ. V lost 0 bases to trimming and J lost 4 bases; unmatched junction nucleotides: 5. The CDR3 is made up of 15 amino acids. The clonotype was recovered from an elderly woman with acute or convalescent COVID-19. V usage is TRBV4-2 and J usage is TRBJ2-7; 8 nucleotides line up with TRBD1. Sequenced: peripheral blood. The chain's CDR3 is CASSQEGQVRYEQYF. The CDR3 DNA is TGTGCCAGCAGCCAAGAGGGACAGGTGAGGTACGAGCAGTACTTC.